These T cell receptor beta chains were read from a single sample in a study of early stage breast cancer tumors. The data were produced by immunoSEQ multiplex PCR, yet TCRdb's version contains in-frame clones alone and is incomplete. The repertoire has just over 70,000 clones, 65% to 85% of them found once; the top ten carry roughly 3.5%. Source material: blood. These receptors were obtained from a person in their sixties or seventies with breast cancer. Both conserved end residues are part of each CDR3. D genes are given only for firm matches. A row's size may be missing; if present it is once, few, many or a size class.

V gene	clone size	J gene	D gene	CDR3 DNA	CDR3 protein
TRBV7-9	-	TRBJ1-5	-	TGTGCCAGCAGTTCAGTGGGGAGTAGCAATCAGCCCCAGCATTTT	CASSSVGSSNQPQHF
TRBV7-9	-	TRBJ2-1	-	TGTGCCAGCAGCTCCGCTGGCTACAATGAGCAGTTCTTC	CASSSAGYNEQFF
TRBV7-8	-	TRBJ2-1	-	TGTGCCAGCAGCTTCCCGGGATTTGAGCAGTTCTTC	CASSFPGFEQFF
TRBV20-1	-	TRBJ2-5	-	TGCAGTGCACGCACCGTGGAGACCCAGTACTTC	CSARTVETQYF
TRBV28	-	TRBJ2-3	-	TGTGCCAGCAGCCCGGGGACCCTCACAGATACGCAGTATTTT	CASSPGTLTDTQYF
TRBV19	-	TRBJ1-1	-	TGTGCCAGTAGGGATACCGGGTGGAGTGAAGCTTTCTTT	CASRDTGWSEAFF
TRBV29-1	-	TRBJ2-1	-	TGCAGCTTTTCGAGCAACAATGAGCAGTTCTTC	CSFSSNNEQFF
TRBV7-8	-	TRBJ1-5	TRBD1	TGTGCCAGCAGCTTAGGGACAGGGGGCCATCAGCCCCAGCATTTT	CASSLGTGGHQPQHF
TRBV28	-	TRBJ1-2	-	TGTGCCAGCAGTTTCCCCGGGAACTATGGCTACACCTTC	CASSFPGNYGYTF
TRBV4-1	-	TRBJ2-5	-	TGCGCCAGCAGCCAAGAAAACGGAGGGGAGGAGACCCAGTACTTC	CASSQENGGEETQYF
TRBV4-2	once	TRBJ1-2	-	TGTGCCAGCAGCCAAGGTGCTTTCGAGAGAGGCTACACCTTC	CASSQGAFERGYTF
TRBV11-2	-	TRBJ2-1	TRBD2	TGTGCCAGCAGCCCCAGGGGTAGCGGGGTGGCGGAAAATGAGCAGTTCTTC	CASSPRGSGVAENEQFF
TRBV4-1	-	TRBJ2-3	TRBD2	TGCGCCAGCAGCCAAGGGATGCGGGGGGGCCGGACAGATACGCAGTATTTT	CASSQGMRGGRTDTQYF
TRBV2	-	TRBJ1-5	TRBD1	TGTGCCAGCAAGCAAGGGGGCAACAATCAGCCCCAGCATTTT	CASKQGGNNQPQHF
TRBV27	-	TRBJ1-2	-	TGTGCCAGCAGACAGGGATCCTATGGCTACACCTTC	CASRQGSYGYTF
TRBV29-1	-	TRBJ1-3	TRBD1	TGCAGCATGCGGACAGGGGCCCACTCTGGAAACACCATATATTTT	CSMRTGAHSGNTIYF
TRBV28	-	TRBJ2-1	TRBD2	TGTGCCAGCAGTTTCGAAGCGGGAGGGCCTAACAATGAGCAGTTCTTC	CASSFEAGGPNNEQFF
TRBV27	-	TRBJ2-1	TRBD2	TGTGCCAGCACCTCATTAGCGGGAGGGCCCTTGAATGAGCAGTTCTTC	CASTSLAGGPLNEQFF
TRBV4-3	few	TRBJ1-2	-	TGCGCCAGCAGCCAAGTATCCGGTGGCTACACCTTC	CASSQVSGGYTF
TRBV21-1	few	TRBJ1-4	-	TGTGCCAGCAGACACCTGGGGTTTTTT	CASRHLGFF
TRBV11-2	few	TRBJ2-1	TRBD1	TGTGCCAGCCGACCCTTGGGACAGGGGGCGAGGGAGCAGTTCTTC	CASRPLGQGAREQFF
TRBV10-3	-	TRBJ2-3	TRBD2	TGTGCCATCACTGGGGGGGGTAGCACAGATACGCAGTATTTT	CAITGGGSTDTQYF
TRBV7-3	-	TRBJ2-3	-	TGTGCCAGCAGCTTACGCTTACCCCCAGATACGCAGTATTTT	CASSLRLPPDTQYF
TRBV18	-	TRBJ2-2	-	TGTGCCAGCTCACCGAAGACGGGACGTCAAAACGAAATGGAACTGTTTTTT	CASSPKTGRQNEMELFF
TRBV5-6	-	TRBJ2-3	-	TGTGCCAGCAGTCCCCTGGACTTTAGCACAGATACGCAGTATTTT	CASSPLDFSTDTQYF
TRBV12-1	-	TRBJ2-3	-	TGTGCCAGCAGCTACACGGCTACCAGACTAGCGGGGGGCACTAGCACAGATACGCAGTATTTT	CASSYTATRLAGGTSTDTQYF
TRBV7-3	-	TRBJ2-1	-	TGTGCCAGCAGCTTATGGCCGGGGGGCCTGGAGGAGCAGTTCTTC	CASSLWPGGLEEQFF
TRBV19	-	TRBJ1-6	-	TGTGCCAGTAGTATAGAAGCACATGGGATTGATTCACCCCTCCACTTT	CASSIEAHGIDSPLHF
TRBV10-1	-	TRBJ2-1	-	TGCGCCAGCAGTGAGTCTTCGGAGGGCTACAATGAGCAGTTCTTC	CASSESSEGYNEQFF
TRBV5-6	-	TRBJ2-2	-	TGTGCCAGCAGCCCCTGGACCCCGGGCACCGGGGAGCTGTTTTTT	CASSPWTPGTGELFF
TRBV30	-	TRBJ1-5	TRBD1	TGTGCCTGGAGCGGACAGGTCAATCAGCCCCAGCATTTT	CAWSGQVNQPQHF
TRBV4-2	-	TRBJ2-7	-	TGTGCCAGCAGCCAAGAAGGGCCCGAGCAGTACTTC	CASSQEGPEQYF
TRBV6-5	-	TRBJ1-5	-	TGTGCCAGCAGTTACTACTCCGGTCAGCCCCAGCATTTT	CASSYYSGQPQHF
TRBV7-9	-	TRBJ2-6	TRBD1	TGTGCCAGCAGCTTAGCGTGGGACAGGCTGCCTGGGGCCAACGTCCTGACTTTC	CASSLAWDRLPGANVLTF
TRBV5-1	once	TRBJ2-1	TRBD2	TGCGCCAGCAGCCAAACACCGGGACTAGCCCACAATGAGCAGTTCTTC	CASSQTPGLAHNEQFF
TRBV9	-	TRBJ2-1	TRBD2	TGTGCCAGCAGCGTAGACCCGCCTAGCGGGGTGAGGTGGGAGCAGTTCTTC	CASSVDPPSGVRWEQFF
TRBV6-6	-	TRBJ2-1	-	TGTGCCAGCACCGGGCTAGACGATGAGCAGTTCTTC	CASTGLDDEQFF
TRBV2	-	TRBJ2-1	-	TGTGCCAGCATCCGGGGCGGCGGCCCCTACAATGAGCAGTTCTTC	CASIRGGGPYNEQFF
TRBV5-4	-	TRBJ2-5	-	TGTGCCAGCAGCGTCGGTCCAATCGAGACCCAGTACTTC	CASSVGPIETQYF
TRBV18	-	TRBJ1-3	TRBD1	TGTGCCAGCTCCCCGGTTACAGGGGAAAACACCATATATTTT	CASSPVTGENTIYF
TRBV7-7	-	TRBJ1-1	-	TGTGCTAGCAGCTTTAGCCAGAACACTGAAGCTTTCTTT	CASSFSQNTEAFF
TRBV6-5	-	TRBJ2-2	-	TGTGCCAGCAGTTACATCCTTTTCACCCGGACCGGGGAGCTGTTTTTT	CASSYILFTRTGELFF
TRBV11-1	-	TRBJ2-1	-	TGTGCCAGCAGCTTAAGGGGAGGCTACTACAATGAGCAGTTCTTC	CASSLRGGYYNEQFF
TRBV19	-	TRBJ2-7	TRBD2	TGTGCCACAAGAACAGTAGCGGGAGGCCGCTCCTACGAGCAGTACTTC	CATRTVAGGRSYEQYF
TRBV29-1	-	TRBJ2-2	-	TGCAGCGCGACACAAAACACCGGGGAGCTGTTTTTT	CSATQNTGELFF
TRBV18	few	TRBJ2-7	-	TGTGCCAGCTCACCGGACAGCTACGAGCAGTACTTC	CASSPDSYEQYF
TRBV7-9	few	TRBJ1-6	-	TGTGCCAGCAGCCTCGAAGGCCCCCAAACCCTCCACTTT	CASSLEGPQTLHF
TRBV28	-	TRBJ2-5	-	TGTGCCAGCAGTTCGAGAAGCGGACCCAAAGAGACCCAGTACTTC	CASSSRSGPKETQYF
TRBV7-2	-	TRBJ2-5	-	TGTGCCAGCAGCTTCGCGGGGTCCCAAGAGACCCAGTACTTC	CASSFAGSQETQYF
TRBV6-1	-	TRBJ2-5	-	TGTGCCAGCAGCCAGAACCCAGAGACCCAGTACTTC	CASSQNPETQYF
TRBV30	-	TRBJ1-3	-	TGTGCCTCCAGGAGGCCAGATGGCGCTGGAAACACCATATATTTT	CASRRPDGAGNTIYF